This paragraph reports one TCR beta chain. These data come from a study of blood T cell repertoires in COVID-19. Germline loops: CDR1 MDHEN, CDR2 SYDVKM. This CDR3 has 13 residues. Trimming took off 5 bases at V and 1 base at J, with 8 bases between the two ends. Using immunoSEQ multiplex PCR, the repertoire was profiled, and TCRdb retains in-frame clones only, with some absent. Among approximately 240,000 clones listed, roughly 80% were seen once. Participants were placed into cohorts based on the clinical history they reported. This receptor was identified in a woman in her forties with acute COVID-19. Sequencing used PBMCs or T cells enriched from blood (not recorded which). J is TRBJ1-2 and V is TRBV28; D unresolved. The CDR3 loop is CASSADNNYGYTF. Written as DNA, the CDR3 is TGTGCCAGCAGTGCAGACAATAACTATGGCTACACCTTC.